Shown below are 8 T cell receptor beta chains from a single sample sequenced in a study of shared clonotypes between healthy human individuals. TCRdb's copy holds only in-frame clones and misses some; the assay was immunoSEQ multiplex PCR. Counted here are about 490,000 clones, 81% occurring once; the ten biggest clones make up about an eighth. The material sequenced was PBMCs. Receptors originate from a woman aged 40-49 years in good health. Some clones in this sample may be carry-over from other donors' samples.

A remark on this clone: A far larger clone is one base from this, pointing to a likely read error. Additional DNA sequences in this sample encode the identical CDR3. The chain employs TRBV7-9 and TRBJ2-5; 7 bases align to TRBD2. Trimming at V came to 1 base and at J to 3 bases, leaving 8 bases not matched to a gene. This CDR3 has 16 amino acids. Germline V gene data show CDR1 as SEHNR and CDR2 as FQNEAQ (reference sequence). The CDR3 bases are TGTGCCAGCAGCTTAGGGAGACTAGCTTTAAAAGAGACCCAGTACTTC. It translates to CASSLGRLALKETQYF.

The chain carries TRBV2 and TRBJ2-3, with D perhaps matching TRBD1 or TRBD2 (6 bases each). The CDR3 has 14 amino acids. V lost 2 bases, J lost 11 bases, and 17 bases lay in between. From germline, CDR1 is SNHLY and CDR2 FYNNEI. The chain's CDR3 is CASSELGGPSGQYF. The CDR3 nucleotides read TGTGCCAGCAGTGAACTAGGGGGGCCAAGCGGGCAGTATTTT.

The chain employs TRBV11-2 and TRBJ2-7, with D perhaps being TRBD1 or TRBD2 (5 bases each). The CDR3 loop spans 14 amino acids. Trimming cost V 2 bases and J 6 bases, with 14 bases left between them. Per the germline V gene, CDR1 is SGHAT and CDR2 is FQNNGV. As DNA, the CDR3 is TGTGCCAGCAGCTTAAATCCGCAGGGACCCGAGCAGTACTTC. Translating gives CASSLNPQGPEQYF.

The count of this clone is one. The rearrangement joins TRBV30 to TRBJ2-2; no definite D call. The germline CDR1 and CDR2 sequences are GTSNPN and SVGIG (reference sequence). V was clipped by 4 bases and J by 3 bases, with 3 bases between them. The CDR3 contains 11 residues. CDR3 in amino acids: CAWMDTGELFF. For the CDR3, the DNA is TGTGCCTGGATGGACACCGGGGAGCTGTTTTTT.

This clone was counted many times. The sample has other DNA sequences that encode this CDR3 too. The chain couples TRBV19 to TRBJ2-1; D may be TRBD1 or TRBD2 (5 bases each). From germline, CDR1 is LNHDA and CDR2 SQIVND (reference sequence). The CDR3 is made up of 12 amino acids. Trimming pared 1 base from V and 10 bases from J, leaving 8 bases between. Here the CDR3 DNA reads TGTGCCAGTAGTATAGGGGGGAGAGAGCAGTTCTTC. This encodes CASSIGGREQFF.

CDR3 loop: CACYNRGNYGYTF. The DNA of the CDR3 is TGTGCCTGCTATAACAGGGGAAACTATGGCTACACCTTC. The rearrangement joins TRBV30 to TRBJ1-2; 7 nucleotides line up with TRBD1. This CDR3 is built from 13 residues. Looked up from germline, CDR1 is GTSNPN and CDR2 is SVGIG (reference sequence). After removal of 6 bases from V and 2 bases from J, the junction contained 6 bases not matched to a gene. Combining the CDR3 with reference TRBV30 and TRBJ1-2 gives the whole variable domain SQTIHQWPATLVQPVGSPLSLECTVEGTSNPNLYWYRQAAGRGLQLLFYSVGIGQISSEVPQNLSASRPQDRQFILSSKKLLLSDSGFYLCACYNRGNYGYTFGSGTRLTVV.

This chain uses TRBV28 with TRBJ2-7; 8 nucleotides match TRBD2. Germline V gene sequence: CDR1 MDHEN, CDR2 SYDVKM. The CDR3 runs to 16 residues. Unmatched junction bases numbered 13, after V lost 7 bases and J lost 2 bases. CDR3 coding DNA: TGTGCCAGCACCGCACGGGGGGGTCTAGCGACCTACGAGCAGTACTTC. Its translation: CASTARGGLATYEQYF.

The chain has TRBV4-2 and TRBJ2-7; 7 nucleotides match TRBD1. In germline, CDR1 is LGHNA, CDR2 YNFKEQ. This CDR3 has 15 amino acids. V shed 0 bases, J shed 0 bases, and the junction held 2 bases outside the gene matches. Written as DNA, the CDR3 is TGTGCCAGCAGCCAAGAGGGACAGATCTCCTACGAGCAGTACTTC. Translating gives CASSQEGQISYEQYF.